This TCR beta chain was identified in a study of blood T cell repertoires in COVID-19. V was pared by 4 bases and J by 5 bases, with 16 bases between. Looked up from germline, CDR1 is SGHKS and CDR2 is YYEKEE (reference sequence). The CDR3 is made up of 14 amino acids. In the source study's methods: Estimates of nucleated cell counts were drawn from the amplification of reference gene primers. TCRdb's copy holds only in-frame clones and misses some; the assay was immunoSEQ multiplex PCR. V and J calls and clone size are copied from that table; D and trimming were computed from the DNA. The sample records roughly 120,000 clones, 85% to 90% being singletons.

Input material: peripheral blood. The sequence was obtained from a man in his 70s with active or convalescent COVID-19. The chain combines TRBV5-5 with TRBJ2-7, with D possibly matching TRBD1 (5 bases). The CDR3: CASSPRVPVDEQYF. The CDR3 nucleotides are TGTGCCAGCAGCCCCAGGGTCCCCGTTGACGAGCAGTACTTC.